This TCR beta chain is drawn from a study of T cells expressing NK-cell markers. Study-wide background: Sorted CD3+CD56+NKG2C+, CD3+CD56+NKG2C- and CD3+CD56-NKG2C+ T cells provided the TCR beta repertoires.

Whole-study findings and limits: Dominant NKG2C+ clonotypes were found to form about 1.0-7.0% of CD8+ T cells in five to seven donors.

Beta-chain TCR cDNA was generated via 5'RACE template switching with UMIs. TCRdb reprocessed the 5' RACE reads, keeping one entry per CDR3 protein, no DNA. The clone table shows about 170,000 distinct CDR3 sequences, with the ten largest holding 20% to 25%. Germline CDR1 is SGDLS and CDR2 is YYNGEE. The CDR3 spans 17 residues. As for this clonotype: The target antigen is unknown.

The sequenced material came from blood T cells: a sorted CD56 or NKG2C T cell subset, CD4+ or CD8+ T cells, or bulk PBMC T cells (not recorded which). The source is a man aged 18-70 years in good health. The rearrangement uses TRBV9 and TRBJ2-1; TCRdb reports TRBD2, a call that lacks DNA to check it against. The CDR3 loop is CASSVELAGGPWYEQFF.